This TCR beta chain originates from a study of blood T cell repertoires in COVID-19. Study-level background: Samples representing acute and convalescent COVID-19 were sourced from the United States, Italy and Spain. Nucleic acid was either cDNA or gDNA, and it came from T cells, B-cell-depleted T cells, or PBMCs.

As originally analysed: Reference gene primers were amplified, and this amplification served to estimate nucleated cell counts. The assay was immunoSEQ multiplex PCR, and TCRdb's table has in-frame clones only and misses some. From that table come the V and J calls and clone size; the DNA was used to work out D and trimming. The sample carries around 100,000 clones, over 75% recorded once. Trimming cost V 5 bases and J 9 bases; bases outside gene matches: 17. Per the germline V gene, CDR1 is SGHTA and CDR2 is FQGTGA. CDR3 length: 17 residues. Specimen: peripheral blood. The V and J genes are TRBV7-3 and TRBJ2-1, with 9 bases fitting TRBD2. The TCR was taken from a young man in a cohort sampled during active COVID-19. This CDR3 is CASSPKGGRGGRGEQFF. Here the CDR3 DNA reads TGTGCCAGCAGCCCAAAAGGTGGGCGGGGGGGCCGTGGTGAGCAGTTCTTC. The full variable domain, rest sourced from reference TRBV7-3 and TRBJ2-1, is GAGVSQTPSNKVTEKGKYVELRCDPISGHTALYWYRQSLGQGPEFLIYFQGTGAADDSGLPNDRFFAVRPEGSVSTLKIQRTERGDSAVYLCASSPKGGRGGRGEQFFGPGTRLTVL.